This paragraph covers one T cell receptor (beta chain) sequence. The CDR3 consists of 8 residues. Germline V lookup: CDR1 DFQATT, CDR2 SNEGSKA (reference sequence). Study members were between about 18 and 100 years old and lived in roughly 24 US regions. The entry originates in a study of blood T cell repertoires in COVID-19. About the research overall: Sources were T cells, B-cell-depleted T cells, or PBMCs; the material itself was cDNA or gDNA.

The method was immunoSEQ multiplex PCR; TCRdb's version includes in-frame clones alone and lacks a portion of them. The table has 150,000 to 200,000 clones, 70% to 80% seen once. The sample was PBMCs or T cells enriched from blood (not recorded which). This chain connects TRBV20-1 to TRBJ1-1; D gene unclear. The clonotype comes from a woman aged 45-60 years who had recovered from COVID-19. The chain's CDR3 is CTDTEAFF. CDR3 bases: TGCACTGACACTGAAGCTTTCTTT.